The present T cell receptor (beta chain) was sequenced within a study of T-cell reconstitution after alpha-beta-depleted transplantation in children. V lost 0 bases to trimming and J lost 4 bases; unmatched junction nucleotides: 7. CDR1 and CDR2 from the germline V gene are SGHNT and YYREEE (reference sequence). The CDR3 length is 16 residues. Construction of the TCRbeta library involved unique molecular identifiers. MiXCR was run by TCRdb on the PCR reads, yielding one entry per CDR3 protein. This table has roughly 500,000 distinct CDR3 sequences, over 25% appearing once. This clonotype is a singleton in its sample.

Sequencing was performed on PBMCs from the stem cell graft donor, taken from the stem cell graft. This receptor was obtained from a human donor who donated a stem cell graft to a child with aplastic anemia. The J gene is TRBJ2-3, the V gene TRBV5-4, with 8 bases that match TRBD1. CDR3 in DNA: TGTGCCAGCAGCTTGGGCGACAGGGGATTTCCAGATACGCAGTATTTT. Translating gives CASSLGDRGFPDTQYF.